The 14 T cell receptor beta chains in this list originate from one sample, sequenced in a study of blood T cell repertoires in COVID-19. Assay used: immunoSEQ multiplex PCR; TCRdb lists only in-frame clones, some missing. The table has around 230,000 clones, about nine tenths seen once. Material for sequencing was peripheral blood. These receptors were taken from a man aged 25-45 years who had recovered from COVID-19.

This chain uses TRBV28 with TRBJ1-5; D may be TRBD1 (6 bases). CDR1 MDHEN and CDR2 SYDVKM come from the germline V gene. The CDR3 loop spans 15 amino acids. The V end lost 4 bases, the J end lost 7 bases, and 17 bases lay between the germline ends. The CDR3 coding sequence is TGTGCCAGCAGTTACCTACAGGGAGAGGGCCAGCCCCAGCATTTT. It encodes CASSYLQGEGQPQHF.

The gene calls are TRBV7-2 and TRBJ2-2; no clear D. The germline V and J ends were trimmed by 1 base and 6 bases, with 6 bases remaining between them. Looked up from germline, CDR1 is SGHTA and CDR2 is FQGNSA. This CDR3 spans 13 amino acids. The CDR3 reads CASSLVQAGELFF. CDR3 DNA sequence: TGTGCCAGCAGCTTAGTCCAGGCCGGGGAGCTGTTTTTT.

The V gene is TRBV30, the J gene TRBJ1-1, with D unclear. V lost 0 bases and J 2 bases, leaving 10 bases between the germline ends. CDR1 and CDR2 (germline): GTSNPN, SVGIG (reference sequence). CDR3 length: 14 amino acids. The CDR3 bases are TGTGCCTGGAGTGTGTCCAGGACTAACACTGAAGCTTTCTTT. Translated: CAWSVSRTNTEAFF.

The gene calls are TRBV7-2 and TRBJ2-3, with 8 nucleotides matching TRBD2. The germline V gene has CDR1 SGHTA and CDR2 FQGNSA. The CDR3 length is 14 residues. The V and J ends lost 10 bases and 7 bases, in that order; junction bases with no gene match: 13. The CDR3 DNA is TGTGCCATCCAAGTCGGGGGGGGCCGGAATACGCAGTATTTT. Its translation is CAIQVGGGRNTQYF.

This clone was recorded a few times. J is TRBJ1-2 and V is TRBV5-5; D is possibly TRBD1 (6 bases). Germline V gene sequence: CDR1 SGHKS, CDR2 YYEKEE (reference sequence). The CDR3 sequence is 12 residues long. The V gene lost 4 bases and the J gene lost 8 bases, with 12 bases spanning the gap. As DNA, the CDR3 is TGTGCCAGCAGCCAAGGGACAAAGGGCTACACCTTC. Protein: CASSQGTKGYTF.

The gene calls are TRBV5-6 and TRBJ2-5, with 7 bases matching TRBD1. This CDR3 has 12 residues. The germline V gene encodes CDR1 SGHDT and CDR2 YYEEEE. With V trimmed by 3 bases and J by 5 bases, 1 base remained unmatched. DNA of the CDR3: TGTGCCAGCAGCTCAGGGGGTGAGACCCAGTACTTC. Protein sequence: CASSSGGETQYF. Combining the CDR3 with reference TRBV5-6 and TRBJ2-5 gives the whole variable domain DAGVTQSPTHLIKTRGQQVTLRCSPKSGHDTVSWYQQALGQGPQFIFQYYEEEERQRGNFPDRFSGHQFPNYSSELNVNALLLGDSALYLCASSSGGETQYFGPGTRLLVL.

The genes are TRBV5-4 and TRBJ2-1, with D hard to call. CDR1 is SGHNT, CDR2 YYREEE, per germline (reference sequence). This CDR3 is built from 10 residues. The germline V and J ends were trimmed by 6 bases and 8 bases, with 6 bases remaining between them. CDR3: CASTVYEQFF. The DNA for the CDR3 is TGTGCCAGCACGGTGTATGAGCAGTTCTTC.

The chain uses TRBV5-1 and TRBJ1-2; 7 bases agree with TRBD1. Trimming cost V 0 bases and J 0 bases; bases outside gene matches: 11. The CDR3 has 18 amino acids. The germline CDR1 and CDR2 sequences are SGHRS and YFSETQ. CDR3 nucleotides: TGCGCCAGCAGCTTGGATAGCGGGACAGCGATTGCTAACTATGGCTACACCTTC. Its protein is CASSLDSGTAIANYGYTF.

The chain has TRBV7-9 and TRBJ1-2; possibly TRBD1 for D (5 bases). Germline V gene sequence: CDR1 SEHNR, CDR2 FQNEAQ (reference sequence). The CDR3 loop spans 15 amino acids. The ends were cut back, 3 bases at V and 4 bases at J, with 15 bases in the middle. The DNA for the CDR3 is TGTGCCAGCAGCTTGGGCTCAGGGTGGTCCTATGGCTACACCTTC. This encodes CASSLGSGWSYGYTF.

The V gene is TRBV12-3 or TRBV12-4, the J gene TRBJ2-5, with D tentatively TRBD1 (5 bases). Trimming took 6 bases from V and 0 from J, leaving 8 bases between them. There are 13 residues in the CDR3. The CDR3 DNA is TGTGCCAGCAGCCTAGGGGACCAAGAGACCCAGTACTTC. Encoded protein: CASSLGDQETQYF.

The chain recombines TRBV12-5 with TRBJ2-2; TRBD1 matches 9 bases. V gave up 1 base and J gave up 4 bases; unmatched junction bases: 13. Germline CDR1 reads LGHNT; CDR2 reads FRNRAP. CDR3 length equals 19 residues. The CDR3 DNA reads as TGTGCTAGTGGTTTGGAATTGAGGTTCGGGACAGGGTTCACCGGGGAGCTGTTTTTT. This codes for CASGLELRFGTGFTGELFF.

The V and J genes are TRBV3-1 (or the pseudogene TRBV3-2) and TRBJ1-1; TRBD1 aligns across 7 bases. The germline V gene has CDR1 LGHDT and CDR2 YNNKEL (reference sequence). The CDR3 is 16 residues long. The V segment lost 2 bases and the J segment 0 bases; nucleotides outside the gene matches: 6. The CDR3 sequence: CASSQRTGAVNTEAFF. The CDR3 region has the DNA TGTGCCAGCAGCCAAAGGACAGGAGCGGTGAACACTGAAGCTTTCTTT.

This clone came up once. The V gene is TRBV19, the J gene TRBJ1-3; D is unclear. Trimming cost V 3 bases and J 8 bases, with 14 bases left between them. CDR1 LNHDA and CDR2 SQIVND come from the germline V gene (reference sequence). This CDR3 is built from 14 residues. CDR3: CASSINPGFDTIYF. The CDR3 DNA follows: TGTGCCAGTAGTATCAATCCTGGCTTCGACACCATATATTTT. Looking up the rest from reference TRBV19 and TRBJ1-3 gives the full variable domain: DGGITQSPKYLFRKEGQNVTLSCEQNLNHDAMYWYRQDPGQGLRLIYYSQIVNDFQKGDIAEGYSVSREKKESFPLTVTSAQKNPTAFYLCASSINPGFDTIYFGEGSWLTVV.

V is TRBV11-3 and J is TRBJ2-1; 11 bases line up with TRBD2. Per germline, CDR1 SGHNT and CDR2 YENEEA. CDR3 length: 16 residues. Losses at the gene ends were 3 bases for V and 2 bases for J; bases not matched to a gene: 3. The CDR3 spells CASSFSGGEPYNEQFF. The CDR3, as DNA: TGTGCCAGCAGCTTTAGCGGGGGGGAACCCTACAATGAGCAGTTCTTC.